The 19 T cell receptor beta chains given below trace back to one sample, sequenced in a study of blood T cell repertoires in COVID-19. Assay used: immunoSEQ multiplex PCR; TCRdb lists only in-frame clones, some missing. The top ten hold 3.6% of the sample, which has about 260,000 clones, approximately 90% seen once. The sequenced sample consisted of peripheral blood. All receptors come from a man aged 18 to 29 with active or convalescent COVID-19.

This clone was seen once. The chain links TRBV28 to TRBJ1-1; maybe TRBD1 (6 bases). The CDR3 has 12 amino acids. Germline V gene sequence: CDR1 MDHEN, CDR2 SYDVKM. Trimming took 10 bases from V and 5 from J, leaving 14 bases between them. The CDR3 region has the DNA TGTGCCACCACTACAGGGAGTACTGAAGCTTTCTTT. Translation gives CATTTGSTEAFF.

The V gene is TRBV10-3, the J gene TRBJ2-1; 9 bases fit TRBD1. Looked up from germline, CDR1 is ENHRY and CDR2 is SYGVKD. This CDR3 comprises 13 residues. V shed 6 bases, J shed 10 bases, and the junction held 7 bases outside the gene matches. CDR3 protein: CAIRGDRAEEQFF. CDR3 DNA sequence: TGTGCCATCAGGGGGGACAGGGCTGAGGAGCAGTTCTTC.

The V and J genes are TRBV3-1 (or the pseudogene TRBV3-2) and TRBJ1-2; D is unresolved. The V gene lost 1 base and the J gene lost 7 bases, with 22 bases spanning the gap. The CDR3 extends over 17 amino acids. Germline V gene data show CDR1 as LGHDT and CDR2 as YNNKEL (reference sequence). CDR3 protein: CASSQANRRRTPSGYTF. DNA of the CDR3: TGTGCCAGCAGCCAAGCGAACCGCCGACGGACTCCTAGTGGCTACACCTTC.

J is TRBJ2-5 and V is TRBV12-3 or TRBV12-4; 8 bases match TRBD2. This CDR3 comprises 12 residues. V lost 10 bases and J lost 5; bases outside the gene matches: 6. The CDR3 here is CATGGARETQYF. CDR3 DNA: TGTGCCACCGGGGGGGCTCGGGAGACCCAGTACTTC.

This chain joins TRBV9 and TRBJ1-1, with 7 bases aligning to TRBD1. The CDR3 has 14 amino acids. CDR1 is SGDLS, CDR2 YYNGEE, per germline. After removal of 2 bases from V and 4 bases from J, the junction contained 5 bases not matched to a gene. The CDR3 bases are TGTGCCAGCAGCGTCACAGGGGAAATCACTGAAGCTTTCTTT. Its translation is CASSVTGEITEAFF.

The rearrangement uses TRBV28 and TRBJ2-7; TRBD1 matches at 12 bases. The ends lost 6 bases at V and 9 bases at J; junction bases unmatched: 9. The CDR3 sequence is 14 residues long. Germline V CDR1 and CDR2: MDHEN, SYDVKM. The CDR3 is CASSLTGTGGVQYF. CDR3 coding DNA: TGTGCCAGCAGCCTCACCGGGACAGGGGGCGTGCAGTACTTC.

The CDR3 DNA is TGTGCCAGCAGCTCCCCTTCTTATGGAAACACCATATATTTT. Protein: CASSSPSYGNTIYF. The V gene is TRBV11-3, the J gene TRBJ1-3; D uncertain. Trimming cost V 4 bases and J 3 bases, with 10 bases left between them. The CDR3 runs to 14 residues. CDR1 and CDR2 (germline): SGHNT, YENEEA.

V usage is TRBV25-1 and J usage is TRBJ1-5, with unresolved D. The CDR3 has 13 amino acids. Per the germline V gene, CDR1 is MGHDK and CDR2 is SYGVNS. Trimming removed 6 bases at V and 2 bases at J, with 8 bases between. CDR3 bases: TGTGCCAGCAGCGGGTATGGCAATCAGCCCCAGCATTTT. This translates into CASSGYGNQPQHF.

V and J are TRBV6-5 and TRBJ2-2; 7 bases are shared with TRBD2. The germline V gene has CDR1 MNHEY and CDR2 SVGAGI. Trimming took 6 bases from V and 4 from J; bases not matched to a gene: 5. This CDR3 spans 14 amino acids. CDR3 loop: CASSTSAFTGELFF. CDR3 nucleotide sequence: TGTGCCAGCAGCACTAGCGCTTTCACCGGGGAGCTGTTTTTT.

The chain has TRBV5-1 and TRBJ2-4; 7 bases align to TRBD2. Trimming at V came to 0 bases and at J to 3 bases, leaving 6 bases not matched to a gene. CDR1 is SGHRS and CDR2 is YFSETQ in the germline V gene. CDR3 length: 16 amino acids. The CDR3 nucleotides read TGCGCCAGCAGCTTGGAGGCGGGAGTAGGCAAAAACATTCAGTACTTC. It is translated as CASSLEAGVGKNIQYF.

The chain joins TRBV28 to TRBJ2-2; 8 nucleotides line up with TRBD1. The CDR3 runs to 16 residues. The V gene end was trimmed by 4 bases and the J gene end by 0 bases; junction bases not matched to a gene: 4. Germline CDR1 MDHEN, CDR2 SYDVKM. CDR3: CASSSPGQANTGELFF. The CDR3 DNA reads as TGTGCCAGCAGTTCCCCGGGACAGGCGAACACCGGGGAGCTGTTTTTT.

The CDR3 loop reads CASSPGQGKGTDTQYF. CDR3 nucleotide sequence: TGCGCCAGCAGCCCGGGACAGGGGAAAGGGACAGATACGCAGTATTTT. The chain uses TRBV4-1 and TRBJ2-3, with 10 bases that match TRBD1. This CDR3 is built from 16 residues. Germline values: CDR1 MGHRA, CDR2 YSYEKL. With 4 bases clipped from V and 3 bases from J, the junction kept 7 bases outside the gene matches.

This clone came up a few times. V gene TRBV27 combines with J gene TRBJ2-1; D may be TRBD2 (5 bases). The V gene lost 7 bases and the J gene lost 4 bases, with 14 bases spanning the gap. The CDR3 sequence is 14 residues long. Germline V gives CDR1 MNHEY, CDR2 SMNVEV (reference sequence). The CDR3 reads CASKLNRDYNEQFF. In nucleotides, the CDR3 is TGTGCCAGCAAATTAAACCGGGATTACAATGAGCAGTTCTTC.

This chain's CDR3 is CASSTTVPYGYTF. Written as DNA, the CDR3 is TGTGCCAGTAGTACGACAGTCCCCTATGGCTACACCTTC. The gene calls are TRBV19 and TRBJ1-2, with a possible D match to TRBD1 (5 bases). The CDR3 is made up of 13 amino acids. Germline values: CDR1 LNHDA, CDR2 SQIVND (reference sequence). Trimming removed 4 bases from V and 4 bases from J, with 10 bases in between.

The V call is TRBV5-6, the J call TRBJ2-4, with D perhaps TRBD2 (5 bases). Germline V gene sequence: CDR1 SGHDT, CDR2 YYEEEE. The CDR3 runs to 15 residues. V was clipped by 3 bases and J by 7 bases, with 17 bases between them. As DNA, the CDR3 is TGTGCCAGCAGCTCCCTGAGAACCCGAGGGAACATTCAGTACTTC. Its protein product is CASSSLRTRGNIQYF.

The rearrangement joins TRBV25-1 to TRBJ2-1; TRBD1 matches 7 bases. The CDR3 is 14 residues long. The V gene's germline CDR1 is MGHDK and CDR2 SYGVNS. Trimming removed 3 bases from V and 4 bases from J; junction bases left unmatched: 3. The CDR3 protein is CASSDKDRYNEQFF. CDR3 DNA sequence: TGTGCCAGCAGTGACAAGGACAGGTACAATGAGCAGTTCTTC.

The chain combines TRBV4-1 with TRBJ1-4; TRBD1 agrees at 7 bases. Germline CDR1 is MGHRA and CDR2 is YSYEKL. The CDR3 spans 14 residues. Trimming removed 5 bases from V and 4 bases from J; junction bases left unmatched: 4. The CDR3 DNA reads as TGCGCCAGCAGCACGACAGGGAGTAATGAAAAACTGTTTTTT. Its translation is CASSTTGSNEKLFF.

The chain links TRBV19 to TRBJ2-3; 8 nucleotides match TRBD2. Germline CDR1 reads LNHDA; CDR2 reads SQIVND (reference sequence). The CDR3 sequence is 15 residues long. Unmatched junction bases numbered 6, after V lost 3 bases and J lost 4 bases. The CDR3 DNA is TGTGCCAGTAGTATTGCGGGGGGAGTCCCAGATACGCAGTATTTT. Amino acids: CASSIAGGVPDTQYF.

The chain has TRBV7-9 and TRBJ2-5, with a weak D call TRBD1 (6 bases). The CDR3 has 14 amino acids. V was pared by 7 bases and J by 4 bases, with 16 bases between. CDR1 is SEHNR and CDR2 is FQNEAQ in the germline V gene (reference sequence). The CDR3, as DNA: TGTGCCAGCAACATCAGGGGTGAGAGAGAGACCCAGTACTTC. It codes for CASNIRGERETQYF.